This paragraph covers one T cell receptor (beta chain) sequence. The repertoire was sequenced with immunoSEQ multiplex PCR; TCRdb's copy has only in-frame clones and lacks some. The sample has hundreds of thousands of clones; just over 85% are singletons. The data were obtained in a study of blood T cell repertoires in COVID-19. Whole-study context: Collection of acute and convalescent COVID-19 samples took place in the United States, Italy and Spain. The cDNA or gDNA used as material had been derived from T cells, B-cell-depleted T cells, or PBMCs.

This sequence was found in a woman aged 30 to 39 with active or convalescent COVID-19. The sequencing sample was made of peripheral blood.

The CDR3 nucleotides are TGTGCCATCAGTGAGATACAAAACGGACTATACGAGCAGTACTTC. This sequence encodes CAISEIQNGLYEQYF. This sequence joins TRBV10-3 and TRBJ2-7; D is possibly TRBD2 (6 bases). The CDR3 has 15 residues. Germline CDR1 ENHRY, CDR2 SYGVKD. Trimming shortened V by 2 bases and J by 4 bases, and 15 bases separated the two germline ends.